This T cell receptor beta chain was found in a study of CD4 T cells in relation to SARS-CoV-2 and coronaviruses (dated by TCRdb to the early 2020s). A note on the overall study: In the ViraFEST assay, PBMCs were grown with antigen for about ten days, and TCR beta CDR3s were then sequenced to identify antigen-specific clonal expansions. An HIV-1 Nef peptide pool or a no-peptide culture served as the negative reference condition. Using patient-derived lymphoblastoid cell lines, the shared crossreactive spike epitopes were mapped to their HLA restriction. Memory CD4+ T cell crossreactivity between SARS-CoV-2 and common cold coronavirus spike proteins was assessed at the TCR clonotype level in the study. The Adaptive Biotechnologies TCR-sequencing kit was used to sequence samples from a few pre-COVID donors and the naive versus memory experiments, while other data came from Illumina-based sequencing. Expansion assays from other donors in the study were sequenced with a different, Illumina-based TCR-beta assay. Broad study findings and their caveats: Because no donor provided both pre-pandemic and post-infection samples, tracing the source of pre-existing responses was limited. Crossreactive clones showed significantly weaker SARS-CoV-2-driven expansion than monoreactive clones, consistent with antigenic imprinting. Crossreactivity analysis was centred on spike protein, so crossreactivity against other viral proteins was not assessed. The study was constrained by small numbers of patients and of tested TCRs. In approximately 65% of donors, memory CD4+ clonotypes turned up that crossrecognized SARS-CoV-2 and at least one common cold coronavirus spike.

CD4+ T cells from unexposed donors were collected before the COVID-19 pandemic (2011-2018). After around 11 days of culture, CD4+ T cells were isolated with the EasySep CD4+ T cell isolation kit. As cell number allowed, CD4+ T cells from unexposed donors were tested for reactivity to SARS-CoV-2 S and N and to four common cold coronavirus spike pools. Each well received a few million PBMCs, cultured in IMDM supplemented with roughly 4.9% human AB serum and roughly 9.5 IU/ml IL-2. Half of the culture medium was replaced with fresh IL-2-containing medium on days 3 and 7. Triplicate replicate wells were generally used for each peptide culture condition. Leukapheresis product for the unexposed donors was bought commercially. PBMCs were isolated from leukapheresis product or whole blood by Ficoll-Paque PLUS gradient centrifugation. PBMCs were either cryopreserved at -140 degrees C or used fresh in the expansion assay. The QIAamp Micro DNA Kit was used to extract genomic DNA from the CD4+ T cells.

The library relied on the immunoSEQ multiplex PCR assay. The study's own analysis went as follows. Preprocessing removed nonproductive sequences and CDR3s not starting with C, not ending with F or W, or shorter than 7 amino acids. Antigen-specific clonotypes were called with the MANAFEST web app on the basis of expansion relative to the reference and to other culture wells. A clone was considered positive if significant expansion relative to the reference culture was observed in 2 of 3 replicate wells at an FDR below 0.05. For a clone to be considered positive, significant expansion relative to all other tandem wells and an odds ratio above 5 were also required. Pairwise Levenshtein distance, computed with the stringdist R package after three terminal residues were trimmed from each end, was used as the measure of CDR3 homology. TCRdb obtained this table from immuneACCESS and retained in-frame rearrangements with V and J assigned. These tables miss some clones; where compared with another copy, unresolved V genes account for less than half of the shortfall, and the remainder is unexplained. V and J calls and clone size are given by that table; D and trimming were obtained from the DNA. Across this sample there are approximately 18,000 clones, with approximately 80% seen only once. The ten largest clonotypes hold around a quarter of the sample.

Notes on this clone: Its cognate antigen has yet to be identified. It has no much larger one-base neighbor in the sample; base qualities were not kept.

Trimming leaves V shorter by 1 base and J shorter by 6 bases, with the junction holding 5 bases beyond the gene matches. The CDR3 numbers 14 residues from cysteine through phenylalanine. The sequence is cut down to CDR3 DNA, 42 bases in frame from base 1. CDR1 SNHLY and CDR2 FYNNEI are derived from the germline V gene. The chain employs TRBV2 and TRBJ2-7; 8 central bases correspond to TRBD1. The TCR was taken from a human donor in good health. What was sequenced was CD4+ T cells from PBMCs, cultured in vitro. The DNA is TGTGCCAGCAGTGAAGGCAGGGGGCATGGCGAGCAGTACTTC. Its protein product is CASSEGRGHGEQYF. With all but the CDR3 taken from the reference TRBV2 and TRBJ2-7 genes, the full variable domain is: EPEVTQTPSHQVTQMGQEVILRCVPISNHLYFYWYRQILGQKVEFLVSFYNNEISEKSEIFDDQFSVERPDGSNFTLKIRSTKLEDSAMYFCASSEGRGHGEQYFGPGTRLTVT.